The 14 T cell receptor beta chains below were found in one sample sequenced in a study of cytomegalovirus exposure and HLA in healthy donors. The method was immunoSEQ multiplex PCR; TCRdb's version includes in-frame clones alone and lacks a portion of them. The sample comprises some 65,000 clones, about 96% of which are singletons, and 2% to 2.5% rests with the top ten. Sequences were obtained from PBMCs. These receptors came from a man aged 18-30 years in good health and CMV-seronegative.

This clone has a single count. This sequence joins TRBV6-5 and TRBJ2-7, with 11 bases matching TRBD1. Germline V gene data show CDR1 as MNHEY and CDR2 as SVGAGI. The V gene end was trimmed by 6 bases and the J gene end by 4 bases; junction bases not matched to a gene: 5. The length of the CDR3 is 14 residues. The CDR3 region is CASRRGTGGYEQYF. Here the CDR3 DNA reads TGTGCCAGCAGGAGAGGGACAGGGGGGTACGAGCAGTACTTC.

This chain uses TRBV5-6 with TRBJ2-3; D is uncertain. CDR3 size: 13 residues. Trimming shortened V by 4 bases and J by 3 bases, and 9 bases separated the two germline ends. The germline V gene encodes CDR1 SGHDT and CDR2 YYEEEE. The CDR3 spells CASSPPRTDTQYF. The CDR3 DNA is TGTGCCAGCAGCCCTCCCCGTACAGATACGCAGTATTTT.

The chain couples TRBV4-2 to TRBJ1-4; 8 bases map to TRBD1. CDR3 length: 15 amino acids. Germline V gene lookup returns CDR1 LGHNA and CDR2 YNFKEQ. V trimming: 1 base; J trimming: 6 bases; junction bases outside the gene matches: 4. CDR3 nucleotide sequence: TGTGCCAGCAGCCAAGTATCCAGGGGGCATGAAAAACTGTTTTTT. Translated, it gives CASSQVSRGHEKLFF.

This chain joins TRBV5-5 and TRBJ2-7; 8 bases map to TRBD1. This CDR3 has 14 residues. Germline V gene data show CDR1 as SGHKS and CDR2 as YYEKEE (reference sequence). J lost 0 bases, V lost 4 bases, and 3 bases had no gene match. The CDR3 sequence: CASSRDRTSYEQYF. The CDR3 DNA follows: TGTGCCAGCAGCCGGGACAGGACCTCCTACGAGCAGTACTTC.

The chain employs TRBV29-1 and TRBJ2-1; 7 nucleotides line up with TRBD1. The CDR3 has 13 residues. Germline V CDR1 and CDR2: SQVTM, ANQGSEA. The ends lost 4 bases at V and 4 bases at J; junction bases unmatched: 4. The CDR3 DNA reads TGCAGCGTTGGGGACAGAAGATACAATGAGCAGTTCTTC. This sequence encodes CSVGDRRYNEQFF.

The V call is TRBV13, the J call TRBJ2-3, with 13 bases matching TRBD2. The ends lost 5 bases at V and 3 bases at J; junction bases unmatched: 5. The germline V gene encodes CDR1 PRHDT and CDR2 FYEKMQ (reference sequence). The CDR3 length is 16 residues. This CDR3 is CASSRWTSGSTDTQYF. The CDR3, as DNA: TGTGCCAGCAGCCGTTGGACTAGCGGGAGTACAGATACGCAGTATTTT.

In nucleotides, the CDR3 is TGTGCCAGCAGTTACCGCACAGGGGGAGATACGCAGTATTTT. Its translation: CASSYRTGGDTQYF. This sequence joins TRBV6-5 and TRBJ2-3, with TRBD1 matching over 8 bases. V shed 2 bases and J 5 bases; nucleotides not matched to a gene: 3. Germline loops: CDR1 MNHEY, CDR2 SVGAGI. The CDR3 has 14 residues.

V gene TRBV27 combines with J gene TRBJ2-1, with a possible D match to TRBD1 (5 bases). V lost 6 bases to trimming and J lost 1 base, with 10 bases between them. The CDR3 is made up of 14 amino acids. Germline V gene data show CDR1 as MNHEY and CDR2 as SMNVEV (reference sequence). The chain's CDR3 is CASRAGRSYNEQFF. CDR3 in DNA: TGTGCCAGCAGAGCAGGGCGATCCTACAATGAGCAGTTCTTC.

This chain joins TRBV5-1 and TRBJ2-2; D perhaps matches TRBD1 (5 bases). The CDR3 is 17 residues long. The germline V gene encodes CDR1 SGHRS and CDR2 YFSETQ. The V gene lost 4 bases and the J gene lost 1 base, with 17 bases spanning the gap. CDR3 protein: CASSHSTGNLNTGELFF. The CDR3 nucleotides are TGCGCCAGCAGCCATTCTACAGGAAATTTGAACACCGGGGAGCTGTTTTTT.

The CDR3 here is CASSLSGTPYQETQYF. In nucleotides, the CDR3 is TGTGCCAGTAGTCTCTCCGGGACACCGTACCAAGAGACCCAGTACTTC. V and J are TRBV19 and TRBJ2-5; tentative D call: TRBD1 (6 bases). CDR1 is LNHDA, CDR2 SQIVND, per germline (reference sequence). The CDR3 totals 16 residues. Trimming removed 5 bases from V and 0 bases from J, with 16 bases in between.

This clone was detected once. V gene TRBV6-6 combines with J gene TRBJ1-1; D is perhaps TRBD1 (6 bases). Germline values: CDR1 MNHNY, CDR2 SVGAGI (reference sequence). V lost 7 bases to trimming and J lost 5 bases, with 17 bases between them. The CDR3 loop spans 14 amino acids. The CDR3 coding sequence is TGTGCCAGCACCGTCGACAGGCACGGAACTGAAGCTTTCTTT. It encodes CASTVDRHGTEAFF.

V is TRBV9 and J is TRBJ2-7, with 14 bases matching TRBD2. The germline gives CDR1 SGDLS, CDR2 YYNGEE. The V and J ends lost 0 bases and 0 bases, in that order; junction bases with no gene match: 8. The CDR3 has 19 amino acids. DNA for the CDR3: TGTGCCAGCAGCGTAGCCCCGGGACTAGCGGGAGATTTCTCCTACGAGCAGTACTTC. Translation gives CASSVAPGLAGDFSYEQYF.

The V and J genes are TRBV19 and TRBJ2-2; 8 bases line up with TRBD2. The germline V gene has CDR1 LNHDA and CDR2 SQIVND (reference sequence). The CDR3 extends over 16 amino acids. V trimming: 5 bases; J trimming: 2 bases; junction bases outside the gene matches: 7. Here the CDR3 DNA reads TGTGCCAGTAGTGGGCGACTAGCGCAAAACACCGGGGAGCTGTTTTTT. Protein product: CASSGRLAQNTGELFF.

The chain joins TRBV5-1 to TRBJ1-1; possible D gene TRBD1, 5 bases. This CDR3 has 15 amino acids. With 0 bases removed from V and 1 base from J, the gap between germline ends came to 10 bases. The germline V gene encodes CDR1 SGHRS and CDR2 YFSETQ. CDR3 residues: CASSLETGKNTEAFF. CDR3 coding DNA: TGCGCCAGCAGCTTGGAAACAGGAAAGAACACTGAAGCTTTCTTT.